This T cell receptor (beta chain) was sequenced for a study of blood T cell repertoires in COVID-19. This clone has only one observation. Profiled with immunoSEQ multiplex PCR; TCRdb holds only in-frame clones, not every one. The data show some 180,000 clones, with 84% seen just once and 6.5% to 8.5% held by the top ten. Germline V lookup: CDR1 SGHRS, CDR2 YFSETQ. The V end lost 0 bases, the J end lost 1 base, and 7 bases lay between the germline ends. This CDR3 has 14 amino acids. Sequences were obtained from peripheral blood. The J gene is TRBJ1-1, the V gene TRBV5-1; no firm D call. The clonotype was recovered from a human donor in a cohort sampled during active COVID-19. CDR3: CASSLGAQNTEAFF. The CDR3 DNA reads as TGCGCCAGCAGCTTGGGAGCCCAGAACACTGAAGCTTTCTTT.